These T cell receptor beta chains were read from a single sample in a study of OX40 agonist ivuxolimab in advanced cancers. Generated by immunoSEQ multiplex PCR, the TCRdb table keeps only in-frame clones and is missing some. Seen here are more than 55,000 clones, over 65% observed once, and the top ten hold approximately 6.1%. Sequenced material: CD4+ or CD8+ T cells sorted from blood, taken in a trial of the OX40 agonist ivuxolimab. Source of these receptors: an adult with an advanced solid tumor such as melanoma, head and neck, liver or kidney cancer. Both conserved end residues are part of each CDR3.

j_call v_call cdr3_aa
TRBJ1-4 TRBV7-9 CASSFPRDRGPSNEKLFF
TRBJ2-7 TRBV9 CASSASSGGTYEQYF
TRBJ1-1 TRBV15 CATSRDGSPRGDNTEAFF
TRBJ1-5 TRBV6-6 CASSYRGRSNQPQHF
TRBJ2-2 TRBV4-3 CASSHQWGMGNTGELFF
TRBJ2-2 TRBV5-5 CASSIDRSTGELFF
TRBJ1-2 TRBV6-5 CASSQTGGYGYTF
TRBJ1-1 TRBV6-5 CASSRGQGNTEAFF
TRBJ2-5 TRBV2 CASSEHEFETQYF
TRBJ2-1 TRBV5-1 CASSYGGTQNEQFF
TRBJ1-2 TRBV27 CASSSRVGYGYTF
TRBJ2-7 TRBV2 CATKPRLAGGTEQYF
TRBJ2-5 TRBV5-1 CASSLGDRGSTQYF
TRBJ2-3 TRBV6-5 CASSWGQGSRTDTQYF
TRBJ2-5 TRBV2 CASKTGQSQETQYF
TRBJ2-1 TRBV5-8 CASSAGTSGNNEQFF
TRBJ1-2 TRBV7-6 CASSLGRLGGYTF
TRBJ2-7 TRBV10-2 CASINGHEQYF
TRBJ2-1 TRBV10-3 CATRTSGDNEQFF
TRBJ2-7 TRBV2 CASSRQGPEQYF
TRBJ1-1 TRBV7-3 CASSFAMNTEAFF
TRBJ2-7 TRBV5-1 CASSLQGYEQYF
TRBJ1-2 TRBV7-2 CASSLDPTGWAYGYTF
TRBJ2-1 TRBV6-5 CASRPPLNNEQFF
TRBJ1-2 TRBV27 CASRPTRWDGYTF
TRBJ1-1 TRBV10-3 CAISDWGENTEAFF
TRBJ2-7 TRBV4-3 CASSQENRAYEQYF
TRBJ2-5 TRBV12-5 CASGFVGREETQYF
TRBJ1-3 TRBV5-4 CASSDAHLENTIYF
TRBJ1-1 TRBV21-1 CASSSEGRSTEAFF
TRBJ2-1 TRBV4-1 CASSQGLNAYNEQFF
TRBJ1-2 TRBV18 CASSPPGRDGYTF
TRBJ2-3 TRBV11-3 CASSFWTSGSSWADTQYF
TRBJ2-7 TRBV2 CASSEGYEQYF
TRBJ2-3 TRBV5-4 CASTSDGTSGGGGDTQYF